The sequence of this T cell receptor beta chain was determined in a study of OX40 agonist ivuxolimab in advanced cancers. Study at large: Subjects had a mean age of approximately 60 years, with a range of roughly 23 to 80; approximately 83% were male.

This clone was recorded a few times. The repertoire was sequenced with immunoSEQ multiplex PCR; TCRdb's copy has only in-frame clones and lacks some. Among some 75,000 clones, 84% were seen once, and the ten largest hold less than 2.5%. The germline V gene has CDR1 LNHNV and CDR2 YYDKDF (reference sequence). V gave up 10 bases and J gave up 1 base, with 10 bases separating them. The CDR3 is 12 residues long. This material consisted of CD4+ or CD8+ T cells sorted from blood, taken in a trial of the OX40 agonist ivuxolimab. The sequence derives from an adult with an advanced solid tumor such as melanoma, head and neck, liver or kidney cancer. V is TRBV15 and J is TRBJ2-5; no clear D. CDR3 region: CAIQSSQETQYF. The CDR3 nucleotides are TGTGCCATCCAGAGTAGCCAAGAGACCCAGTACTTC.